This TCR beta chain was sequenced in a study of CD4 and CD8 cells across lung adenocarcinoma regions. TCRdb recomputed calls from the PCR reads with MiXCR, one row per CDR3 protein. Of 12,000 or so distinct CDR3 sequences listed, 53% are singletons. The count of this clonotype is one. Germline CDR1 SGHRS, CDR2 YFSETQ. The CDR3 length is 16 residues. Trimming cost V 3 bases and J 4 bases; bases outside gene matches: 10. Donors had localized lung adenocarcinoma, a non-small cell lung cancer. The receptor was isolated from a female donor with lung adenocarcinoma. The CD4 and CD8 labels of this study may be unreliable. The specimen was CD8+ T cells from the center of a lung tumor. The rearrangement joins TRBV5-1 to TRBJ2-5, with 9 bases lining up with TRBD1. CDR3 sequence reads: CASSSPGQGIRETQYF. The CDR3 bases are TGCGCCAGCAGCTCCCCGGGACAGGGTATCAGAGAGACCCAGTACTTC.